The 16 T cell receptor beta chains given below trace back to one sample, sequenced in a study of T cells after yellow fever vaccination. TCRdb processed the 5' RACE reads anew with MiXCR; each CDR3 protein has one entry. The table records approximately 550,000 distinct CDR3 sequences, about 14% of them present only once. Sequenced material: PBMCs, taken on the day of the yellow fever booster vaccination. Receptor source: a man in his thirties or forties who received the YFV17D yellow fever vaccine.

The CDR3 sequence: CASSWLSTGAYEQFF. The CDR3 coding sequence is TGTGCCAGCAGCTGGCTCTCGACAGGGGCCTATGAGCAGTTCTTC. This sequence joins TRBV11-2 and TRBJ2-1; 8 nucleotides match TRBD1. The CDR3 has 15 residues. Germline V gene sequence: CDR1 SGHAT, CDR2 FQNNGV. Trimming at V came to 4 bases and at J to 8 bases, leaving 10 bases not matched to a gene.

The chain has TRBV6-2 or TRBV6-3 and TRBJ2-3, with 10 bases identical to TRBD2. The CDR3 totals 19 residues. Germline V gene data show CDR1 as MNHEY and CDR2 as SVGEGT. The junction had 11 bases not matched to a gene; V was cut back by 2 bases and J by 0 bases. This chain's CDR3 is CASSYLAGVGKGSTDTQYF. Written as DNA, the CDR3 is TGTGCCAGCAGTTACCTAGCGGGAGTAGGGAAGGGCAGCACAGATACGCAGTATTTT.

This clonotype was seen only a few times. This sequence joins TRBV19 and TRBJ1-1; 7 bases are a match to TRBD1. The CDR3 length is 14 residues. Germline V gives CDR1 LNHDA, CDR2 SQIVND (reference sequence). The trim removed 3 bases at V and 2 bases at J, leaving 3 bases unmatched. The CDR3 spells CASSIWDSNTEAFF. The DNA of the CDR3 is TGTGCCAGTAGTATTTGGGACAGCAACACTGAAGCTTTCTTT.

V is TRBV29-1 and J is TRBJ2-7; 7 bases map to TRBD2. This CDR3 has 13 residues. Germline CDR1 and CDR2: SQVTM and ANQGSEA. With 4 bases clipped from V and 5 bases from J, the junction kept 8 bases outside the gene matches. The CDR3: CSVGGGRADEQYF. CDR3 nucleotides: TGCAGCGTTGGGGGTGGGAGGGCGGACGAGCAGTACTTC.

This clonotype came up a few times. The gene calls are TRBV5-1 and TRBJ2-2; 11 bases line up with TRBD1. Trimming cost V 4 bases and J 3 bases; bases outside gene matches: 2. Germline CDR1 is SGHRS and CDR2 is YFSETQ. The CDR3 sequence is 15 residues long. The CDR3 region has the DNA TGCGCCAGCAGCCGGGGACAGGGGGACACCGGGGAGCTGTTTTTT. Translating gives CASSRGQGDTGELFF.

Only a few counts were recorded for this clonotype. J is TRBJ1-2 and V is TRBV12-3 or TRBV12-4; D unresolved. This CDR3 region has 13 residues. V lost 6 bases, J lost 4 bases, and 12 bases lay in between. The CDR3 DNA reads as TGTGCCAGCAGGGAGGACCTCAGCTATGGCTACACCTTC. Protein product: CASREDLSYGYTF.

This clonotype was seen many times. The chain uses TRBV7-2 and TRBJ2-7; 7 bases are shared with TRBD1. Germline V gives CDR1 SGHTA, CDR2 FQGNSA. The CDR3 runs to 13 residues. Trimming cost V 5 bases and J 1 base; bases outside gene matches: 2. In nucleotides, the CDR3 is TGTGCCAGCAGCCCCAGGGGGTCCTACGAGCAGTACTTC. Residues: CASSPRGSYEQYF.

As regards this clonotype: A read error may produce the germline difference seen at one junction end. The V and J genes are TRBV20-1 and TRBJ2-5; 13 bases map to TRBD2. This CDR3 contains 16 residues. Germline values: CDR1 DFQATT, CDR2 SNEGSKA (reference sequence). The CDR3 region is CCARDPGTSGTETQYF. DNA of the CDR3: TGCTGTGCTAGAGACCCTGGGACTAGCGGGACAGAGACCCAGTACTTC.

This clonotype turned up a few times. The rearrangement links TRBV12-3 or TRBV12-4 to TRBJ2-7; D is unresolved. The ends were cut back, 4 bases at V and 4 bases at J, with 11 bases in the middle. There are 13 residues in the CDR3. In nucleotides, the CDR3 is TGTGCCAGCAGTTCGGGCGGTCAGTACGAGCAGTACTTC. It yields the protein CASSSGGQYEQYF.

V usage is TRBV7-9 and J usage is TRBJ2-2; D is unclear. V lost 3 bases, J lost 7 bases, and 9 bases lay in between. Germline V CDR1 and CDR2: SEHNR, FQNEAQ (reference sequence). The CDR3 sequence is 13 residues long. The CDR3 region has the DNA TGTGCCAGCAGCTTCGGTTACATCGGGGAGCTGTTTTTT. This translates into CASSFGYIGELFF.

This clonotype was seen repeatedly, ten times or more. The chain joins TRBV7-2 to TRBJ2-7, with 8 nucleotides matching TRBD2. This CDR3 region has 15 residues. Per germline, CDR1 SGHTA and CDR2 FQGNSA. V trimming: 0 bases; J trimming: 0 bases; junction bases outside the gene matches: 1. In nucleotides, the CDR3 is TGTGCCAGCAGCTTAGCGGGGACTAGCTCCTACGAGCAGTACTTC. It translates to CASSLAGTSSYEQYF.

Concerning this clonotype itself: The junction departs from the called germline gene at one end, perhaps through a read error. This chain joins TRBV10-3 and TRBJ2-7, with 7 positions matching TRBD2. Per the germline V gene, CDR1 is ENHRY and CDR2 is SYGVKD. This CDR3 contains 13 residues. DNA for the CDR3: TGTGCCATCAATGAGGGAGGGCCCGACGAGCAGTACTTC. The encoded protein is CAINEGGPDEQYF.

As DNA, the CDR3 is TGCAGTGCTAGAGGGCTAGCGGGAGTTGGCAATGAGCAGTTCTTC. It specifies CSARGLAGVGNEQFF. The V call is TRBV20-1, the J call TRBJ2-1; 10 bases map to TRBD2. V lost 1 base, J lost 6 bases, and 6 bases stayed unmatched. Germline loops: CDR1 DFQATT, CDR2 SNEGSKA (reference sequence). CDR3 size: 15 residues.

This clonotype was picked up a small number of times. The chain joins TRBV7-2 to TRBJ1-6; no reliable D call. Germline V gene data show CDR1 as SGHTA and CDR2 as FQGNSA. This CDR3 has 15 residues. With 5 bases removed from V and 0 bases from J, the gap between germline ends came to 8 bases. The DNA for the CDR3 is TGTGCCAGCAGCCGAACTAGCTCCTATAATTCACCCCTCCACTTT. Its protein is CASSRTSSYNSPLHF.

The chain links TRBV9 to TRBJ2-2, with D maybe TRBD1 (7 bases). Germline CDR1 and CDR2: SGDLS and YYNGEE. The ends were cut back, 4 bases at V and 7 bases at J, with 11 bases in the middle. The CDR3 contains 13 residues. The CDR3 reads CASSSQGGGELFF. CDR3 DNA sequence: TGTGCCAGCAGCTCGCAGGGGGGCGGGGAGCTGTTTTTT.

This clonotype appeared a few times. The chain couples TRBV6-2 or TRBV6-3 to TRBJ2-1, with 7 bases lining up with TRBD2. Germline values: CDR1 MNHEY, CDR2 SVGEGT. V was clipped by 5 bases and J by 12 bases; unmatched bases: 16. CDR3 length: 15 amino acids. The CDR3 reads CASSTWGSGPITQFF. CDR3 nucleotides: TGTGCCAGCAGTACTTGGGGTAGCGGGCCCATAACGCAGTTCTTC.